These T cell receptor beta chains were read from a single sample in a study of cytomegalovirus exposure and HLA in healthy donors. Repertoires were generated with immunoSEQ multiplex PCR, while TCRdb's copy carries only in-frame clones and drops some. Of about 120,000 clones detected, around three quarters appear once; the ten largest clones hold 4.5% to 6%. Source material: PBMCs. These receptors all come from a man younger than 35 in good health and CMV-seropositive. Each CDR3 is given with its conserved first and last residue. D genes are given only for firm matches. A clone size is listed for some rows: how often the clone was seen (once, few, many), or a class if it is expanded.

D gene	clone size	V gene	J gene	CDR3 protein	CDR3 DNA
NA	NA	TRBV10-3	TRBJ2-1	CAISAQGNTLRGYNEQFF	TGTGCCATCAGTGCCCAGGGGAATACTCTCCGAGGGTATAATGAGCAGTTCTTC
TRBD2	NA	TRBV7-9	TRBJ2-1	CASSPGTSGRGQFF	TGTGCCAGCAGCCCCGGGACTAGCGGGAGAGGGCAGTTCTTC
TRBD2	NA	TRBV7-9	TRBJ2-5	CAFGGRETQYF	TGTGCGTTTGGCGGGAGGGAGACCCAGTACTTC
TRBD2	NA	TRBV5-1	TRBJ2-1	CASSPLANEQFF	TGCGCCAGCAGCCCACTAGCGAATGAGCAGTTCTTC
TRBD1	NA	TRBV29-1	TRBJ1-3	CSVAPGQGNTIYF	TGCAGCGTGGCACCGGGACAGGGGAACACCATATATTTT
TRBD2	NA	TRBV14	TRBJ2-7	CASSSAAGGPYEQYF	TGTGCCAGCAGTTCAGCGGCGGGAGGGCCTTACGAGCAGTACTTC
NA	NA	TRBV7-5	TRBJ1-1	CVRSFDRGRGNTEAFF	TGTGTCAGAAGCTTTGACAGGGGGCGTGGGAACACTGAAGCTTTCTTT
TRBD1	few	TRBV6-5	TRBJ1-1	CAIRTGEYTEAFF	TGTGCCATCCGAACAGGGGAGTACACTGAAGCTTTCTTT
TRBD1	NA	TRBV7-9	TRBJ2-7	CASSNRGSYEQYF	TGTGCCAGCAGCAACAGGGGATCCTACGAGCAGTACTTC
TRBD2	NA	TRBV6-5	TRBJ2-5	CASQTSVGRTQYF	TGTGCCAGCCAGACTAGCGTGGGAAGGACCCAGTACTTC
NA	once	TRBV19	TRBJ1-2	CASSMGGLGYTF	TGTGCCAGTAGTATGGGGGGACTTGGCTACACCTTC
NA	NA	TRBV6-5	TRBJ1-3	CASSSPTLSGNTIYF	TGTGCCAGCAGTTCCCCGACACTCTCTGGAAACACCATATATTTT
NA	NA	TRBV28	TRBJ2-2	CASRTRLGWGELFF	TGTGCCAGCAGGACTCGACTTGGTTGGGGGGAGCTGTTTTTT
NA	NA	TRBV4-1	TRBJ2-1	CASSQSPVWEQFF	TGCGCCAGCAGCCAATCGCCAGTGTGGGAGCAGTTCTTC
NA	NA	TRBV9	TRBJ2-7	CASSVAGASYEQYF	TGTGCCAGCAGCGTAGCAGGGGCCTCCTACGAGCAGTACTTC
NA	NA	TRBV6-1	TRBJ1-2	CASRPGQYYGYTF	TGTGCCAGCAGACCTGGGCAGTACTATGGCTACACCTTC
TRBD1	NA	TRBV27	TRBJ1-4	CASSSLQGISEKLFF	TGTGCCAGCAGTTCGCTACAGGGGATAAGTGAAAAACTGTTTTTT
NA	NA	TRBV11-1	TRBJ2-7	CASSTAGNEQYF	TGTGCCAGCAGCACGGCAGGGAACGAGCAGTACTTC
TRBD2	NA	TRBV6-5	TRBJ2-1	CASSQREGRNEQFF	TGTGCCAGCAGTCAGCGGGAGGGCCGTAATGAGCAGTTCTTC
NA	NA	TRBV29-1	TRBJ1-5	CSVAPQGGQPQHF	TGCAGCGTTGCTCCGCAGGGCGGACAGCCCCAGCATTTT
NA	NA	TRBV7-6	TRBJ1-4	CASSPRGGATNEKLFF	TGTGCCAGCAGCCCACGTGGGGGGGCCACTAATGAAAAACTGTTTTTT
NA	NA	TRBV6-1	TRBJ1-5	CASSEEAGVGNQPQHF	TGTGCCAGCAGTGAAGAGGCAGGGGTCGGCAATCAGCCCCAGCATTTT
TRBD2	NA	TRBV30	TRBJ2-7	CAWSRTSGRGSYEQYF	TGTGCCTGGAGTCGGACTAGCGGGAGAGGTTCCTACGAGCAGTACTTC
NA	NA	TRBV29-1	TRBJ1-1	CSVEDYRDPRDPNTEAFF	TGCAGCGTTGAAGATTACAGGGACCCTAGGGATCCGAACACTGAAGCTTTCTTT
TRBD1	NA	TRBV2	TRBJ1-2	CASSTLRQGDYGYTF	TGTGCCAGCAGCACATTAAGACAGGGAGACTATGGCTACACCTTC
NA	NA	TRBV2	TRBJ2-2	CASRWLSYGELFF	TGTGCCAGCAGATGGCTTTCGTACGGGGAGCTGTTTTTT
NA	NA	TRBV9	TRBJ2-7	CASSVGGEPYEQYF	TGTGCCAGCAGCGTAGGAGGCGAACCCTACGAGCAGTACTTC
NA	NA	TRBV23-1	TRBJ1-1	CARSGRRIVLGRGRVEEAFF	TGCGCCAGATCCGGTCGGAGGATCGTGCTAGGGAGGGGGAGGGTGGAGGAAGCTTTCTTT
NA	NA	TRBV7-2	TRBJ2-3	CASSLEGVGGRGTDTQYF	TGTGCCAGCAGCTTAGAGGGGGTCGGCGGGCGAGGCACAGATACGCAGTATTTT
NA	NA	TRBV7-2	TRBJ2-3	CASSPDFSTDTQYF	TGTGCCAGCAGCCCGGACTTTAGCACAGATACGCAGTATTTT
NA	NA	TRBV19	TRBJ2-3	CASSITRSAASTDTQYF	TGTGCCAGTAGTATTACTAGGTCGGCTGCTAGCACAGATACGCAGTATTTT
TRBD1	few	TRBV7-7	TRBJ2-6	CASRLGTGTGANVLTF	TGTGCTAGCAGGTTGGGGACAGGGACTGGGGCCAACGTCCTGACTTTC
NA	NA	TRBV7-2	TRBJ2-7	CASSLESPTPYEQYF	TGTGCCAGCAGCTTAGAGTCCCCGACTCCCTACGAGCAGTACTTC
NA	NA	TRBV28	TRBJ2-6	CASSSPGRAGANVLTF	TGTGCCAGCAGTTCCCCGGGAAGGGCTGGGGCCAACGTCCTGACTTTC
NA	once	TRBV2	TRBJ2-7	CASRGTPQPNYEQYF	TGTGCCAGCAGGGGGACACCTCAACCTAACTACGAGCAGTACTTC
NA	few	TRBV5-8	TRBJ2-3	CASSLRIGSPDTQYF	TGTGCCAGCAGCTTGAGGATCGGGTCCCCAGATACGCAGTATTTT